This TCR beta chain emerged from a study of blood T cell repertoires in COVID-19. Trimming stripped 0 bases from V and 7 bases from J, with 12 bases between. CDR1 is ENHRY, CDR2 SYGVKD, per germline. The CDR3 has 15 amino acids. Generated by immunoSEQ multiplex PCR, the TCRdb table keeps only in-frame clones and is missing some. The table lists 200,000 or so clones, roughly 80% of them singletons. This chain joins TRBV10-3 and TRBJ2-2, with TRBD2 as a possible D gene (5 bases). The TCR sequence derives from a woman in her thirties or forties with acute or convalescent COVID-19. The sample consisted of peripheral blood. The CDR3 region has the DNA TGTGCCATCAGTGAGTCGGTGGGGAGTCACGGGGAGCTGTTTTTT. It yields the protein CAISESVGSHGELFF.